This record looks at one T cell receptor beta chain sequence and its context. This sample stems from a study of blood T cell repertoires in COVID-19. Whole-study context: Whether acute or convalescent, the COVID-19 samples came from the United States, Italy and Spain.

The table came from immunoSEQ multiplex PCR; TCRdb's copy has only in-frame clones and leaves some out. The table records about 180,000 clones, 75% to 90% of them present only once. Germline-derived CDR1 and CDR2 are LGHDT and YNNKEL (reference sequence). CDR3 length: 17 residues. V dropped 3 bases and J dropped 4; count of bases not matched to a gene: 8. Assignments of participants to cohorts depended upon their own reported clinical history. The chain uses TRBV3-1 (or the pseudogene TRBV3-2) and TRBJ2-2; 10 bases map to TRBD1. This receptor was taken from a man aged 35 to 55 who had recovered from COVID-19. Sequencing was carried out using PBMCs or T cells enriched from blood (not recorded which). CDR3: CASSHTGTGAATGELFF. Here the CDR3 DNA reads TGTGCCAGCAGCCACACCGGGACAGGGGCGGCCACCGGGGAGCTGTTTTTT.